This TCR beta chain was captured by sequencing in a study of T cell responses to AZD1222 COVID-19 vaccine. V shed 0 bases and J shed 2 bases, with 11 bases lying between them. The CDR3 runs to 16 residues. From germline, CDR1 is KGHSH and CDR2 LQKENI. As regards this clone: Its antigen is not known.

TCRdb's copy holds only in-frame clones and misses some; the assay was immunoSEQ multiplex PCR. The profile shows about 120,000 clones, around 90% of them singletons. Study-wide findings and caveats: Rises in breadth and depth of Spike-specific TCRs came after two AZD1222 doses.

This chain uses TRBV18 with TRBJ1-5; tentatively, D is TRBD1 (6 bases). This sequence was found in an adult who received the AZD1222 COVID-19 vaccine. Here the sequenced sample was peripheral blood, taken 28 days after the second AZD1222 dose. In DNA, the CDR3 is TGTGCCAGCTCACCACCCGGCAGGGGTGGCAATCAGCCCCAGCATTTT. Translating gives CASSPPGRGGNQPQHF.